This T cell receptor (beta chain) was recovered during a study of metastatic and nonmetastatic thyroid tumors. About the research overall: From malignant and benign thyroid patients, repertoires in blood and in tumor or nodule tissue were compared.

Authors' analysis steps: Using the CDR3 differences seen across clinicopathological groups, the authors built a distant-metastasis classifier for papillary thyroid cancer, which was meant to discriminate distant-metastatic patients. Via MiXCR, TCRdb re-called the PCR reads. For this entry, the V and J calls and clone size follow TCRdb and not the study's own pipeline. The data hold about 64,000 clones, with less than 5% observed a single time. Germline V gene sequence: CDR1 SGHRS, CDR2 YFSETQ. The trim removed 1 base at V and 7 bases at J, leaving 10 bases unmatched. The CDR3 runs to 17 residues. No treatment had been given to any patient before thyroid surgery. This clone was counted a few times.

Sequencing was done on a sample of blood. The V and J genes are TRBV5-1 and TRBJ2-2; 10 bases match TRBD2. The TCR originated in a female donor with papillary thyroid cancer or a benign thyroid nodule (not recorded which). Some clones in this sample may be carry-over from other donors' samples. The CDR3 DNA reads TGCGCCAGCAGCTTGTGGCCTAGCGGGAGCGTAGGCGGGGAGCTGTTTTTT. Residues: CASSLWPSGSVGGELFF.